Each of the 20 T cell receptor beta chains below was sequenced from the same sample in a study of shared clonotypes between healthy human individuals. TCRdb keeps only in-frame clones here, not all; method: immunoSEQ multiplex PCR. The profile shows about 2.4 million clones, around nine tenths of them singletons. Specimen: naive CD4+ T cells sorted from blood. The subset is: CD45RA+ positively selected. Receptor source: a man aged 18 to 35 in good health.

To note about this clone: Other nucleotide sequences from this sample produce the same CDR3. The CDR3 sequence: CASSSPSTDTQYF. For the CDR3, the DNA is TGTGCCAGCAGTAGTCCTAGCACAGATACGCAGTATTTT. V usage is TRBV6-5 and J usage is TRBJ2-3; no definite D call. The CDR3 consists of 13 residues. Germline V gives CDR1 MNHEY, CDR2 SVGAGI. V lost 5 bases and J 0 bases, leaving 6 bases between the germline ends.

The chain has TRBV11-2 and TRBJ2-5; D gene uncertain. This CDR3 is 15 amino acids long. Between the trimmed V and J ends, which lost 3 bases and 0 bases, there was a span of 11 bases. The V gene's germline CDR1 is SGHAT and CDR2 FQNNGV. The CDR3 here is CASSFTGTYQETQYF. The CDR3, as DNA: TGTGCCAGCAGCTTCACCGGAACGTACCAAGAGACCCAGTACTTC.

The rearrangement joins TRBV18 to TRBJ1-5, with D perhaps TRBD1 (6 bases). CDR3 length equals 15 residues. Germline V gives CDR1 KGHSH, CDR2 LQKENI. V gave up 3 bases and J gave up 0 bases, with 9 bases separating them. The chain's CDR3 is CASSPGQISNQPQHF. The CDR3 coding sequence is TGTGCCAGCTCACCCGGACAGATTAGCAATCAGCCCCAGCATTTT.

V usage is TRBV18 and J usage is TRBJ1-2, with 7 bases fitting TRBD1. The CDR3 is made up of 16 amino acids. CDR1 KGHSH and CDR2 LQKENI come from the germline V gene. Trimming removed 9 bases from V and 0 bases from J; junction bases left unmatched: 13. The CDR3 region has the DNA TGTGCCAGGTACGGGACAGTAGAAGGGACTAACTATGGCTACACCTTC. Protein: CARYGTVEGTNYGYTF.

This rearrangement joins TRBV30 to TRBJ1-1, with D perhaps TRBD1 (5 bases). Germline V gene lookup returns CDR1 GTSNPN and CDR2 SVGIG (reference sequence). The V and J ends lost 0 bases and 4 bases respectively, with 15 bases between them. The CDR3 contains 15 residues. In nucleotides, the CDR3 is TGTGCCTGGAGTGTGGGCAGGGTAGTCGTCACTGAAGCTTTCTTT. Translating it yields CAWSVGRVVVTEAFF.

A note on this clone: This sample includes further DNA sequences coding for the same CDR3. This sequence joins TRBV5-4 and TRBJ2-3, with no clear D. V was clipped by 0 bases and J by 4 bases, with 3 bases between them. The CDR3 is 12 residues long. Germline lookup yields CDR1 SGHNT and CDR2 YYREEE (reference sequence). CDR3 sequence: CASSLVPDTQYF. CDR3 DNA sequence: TGTGCCAGCAGCTTGGTCCCAGATACGCAGTATTTT.

CDR3 region: CASSPLTGGPGTDTQYF. The CDR3 DNA reads as TGTGCCAGCTCACCCCTGACGGGAGGGCCGGGCACAGATACGCAGTATTTT. The J gene is TRBJ2-3, the V gene TRBV18, with TRBD2 matching 8 bases. CDR1 and CDR2 from the germline V gene are KGHSH and LQKENI. This CDR3 has 17 residues. Losses at the gene ends were 3 bases for V and 1 base for J; bases not matched to a gene: 9.

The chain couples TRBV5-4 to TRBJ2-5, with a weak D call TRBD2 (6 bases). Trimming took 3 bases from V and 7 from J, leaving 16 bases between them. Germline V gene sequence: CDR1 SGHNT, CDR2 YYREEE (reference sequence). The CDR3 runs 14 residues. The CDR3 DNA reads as TGTGCCAGCAGCTCTCGCGATAGCGGTGTGACCCAGTACTTC. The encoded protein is CASSSRDSGVTQYF.

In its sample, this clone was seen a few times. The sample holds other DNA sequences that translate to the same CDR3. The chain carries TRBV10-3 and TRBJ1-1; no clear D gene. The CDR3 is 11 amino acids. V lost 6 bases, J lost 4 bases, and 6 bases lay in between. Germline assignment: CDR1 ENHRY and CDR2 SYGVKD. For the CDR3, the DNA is TGTGCCATCAGGGCCGGCACTGAAGCTTTCTTT. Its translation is CAIRAGTEAFF.

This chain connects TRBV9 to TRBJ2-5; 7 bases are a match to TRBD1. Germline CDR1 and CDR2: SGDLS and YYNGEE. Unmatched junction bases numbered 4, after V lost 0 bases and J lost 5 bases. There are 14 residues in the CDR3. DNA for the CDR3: TGTGCCAGCAGCGTAGGCAGGGGGTGGGAGACCCAGTACTTC. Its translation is CASSVGRGWETQYF.

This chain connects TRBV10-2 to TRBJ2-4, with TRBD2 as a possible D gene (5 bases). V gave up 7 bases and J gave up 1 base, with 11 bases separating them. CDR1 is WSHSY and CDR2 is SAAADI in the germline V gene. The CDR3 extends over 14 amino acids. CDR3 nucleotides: TGCGCCAGCATGGCGACGGGGGCCAAAAACATTCAGTACTTC. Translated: CASMATGAKNIQYF.

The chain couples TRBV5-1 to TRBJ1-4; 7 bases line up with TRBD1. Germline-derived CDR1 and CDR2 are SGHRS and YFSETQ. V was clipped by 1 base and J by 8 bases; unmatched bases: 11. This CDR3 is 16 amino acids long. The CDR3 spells CASSLTGQAIGEKLFF. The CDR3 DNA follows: TGCGCCAGCAGCTTGACCGGACAGGCTATCGGGGAAAAACTGTTTTTT.

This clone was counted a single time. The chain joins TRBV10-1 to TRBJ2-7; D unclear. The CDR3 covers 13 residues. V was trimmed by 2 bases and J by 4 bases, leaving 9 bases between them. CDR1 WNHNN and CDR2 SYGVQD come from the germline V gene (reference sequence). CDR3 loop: CASSENVGYEQYF. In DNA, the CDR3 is TGCGCCAGCAGTGAGAACGTCGGATACGAGCAGTACTTC.

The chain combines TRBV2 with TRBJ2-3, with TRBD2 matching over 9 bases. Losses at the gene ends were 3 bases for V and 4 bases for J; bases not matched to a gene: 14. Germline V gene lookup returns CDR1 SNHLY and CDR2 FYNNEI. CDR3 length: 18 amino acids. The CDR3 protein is CASSEGAGGPPWPDTQYF. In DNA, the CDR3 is TGTGCCAGCAGTGAGGGAGCGGGGGGCCCCCCATGGCCAGATACGCAGTATTTT.

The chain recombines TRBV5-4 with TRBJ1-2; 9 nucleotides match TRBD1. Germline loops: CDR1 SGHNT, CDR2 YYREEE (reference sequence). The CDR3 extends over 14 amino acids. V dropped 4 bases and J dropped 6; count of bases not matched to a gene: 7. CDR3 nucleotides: TGTGCCAGCAGCGTGGGACAGGGCCTTGATGGCTACACCTTC. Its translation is CASSVGQGLDGYTF.

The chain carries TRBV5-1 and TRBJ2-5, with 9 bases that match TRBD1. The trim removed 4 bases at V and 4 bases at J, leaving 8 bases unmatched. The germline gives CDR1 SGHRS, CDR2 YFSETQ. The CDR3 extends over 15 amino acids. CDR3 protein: CASSLWDRDAETQYF. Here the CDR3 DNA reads TGCGCCAGCAGCCTCTGGGACAGGGACGCAGAGACCCAGTACTTC. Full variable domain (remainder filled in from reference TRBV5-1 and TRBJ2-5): KAGVTQTPRYLIKTRGQQVTLSCSPISGHRSVSWYQQTPGQGLQFLFEYFSETQRNKGNFPGRFSGRQFSNSRSEMNVSTLELGDSALYLCASSLWDRDAETQYFGPGTRLLVL.

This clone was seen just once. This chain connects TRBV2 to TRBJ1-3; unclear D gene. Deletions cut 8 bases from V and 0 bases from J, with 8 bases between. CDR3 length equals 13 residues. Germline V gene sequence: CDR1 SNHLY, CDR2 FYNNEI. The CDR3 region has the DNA TGTGCCAGCGGAGTCTACTCTGGAAACACCATATATTTT. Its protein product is CASGVYSGNTIYF. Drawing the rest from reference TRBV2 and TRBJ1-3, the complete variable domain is EPEVTQTPSHQVTQMGQEVILRCVPISNHLYFYWYRQILGQKVEFLVSFYNNEISEKSEIFDDQFSVERPDGSNFTLKIRSTKLEDSAMYFCASGVYSGNTIYFGEGSWLTVV.

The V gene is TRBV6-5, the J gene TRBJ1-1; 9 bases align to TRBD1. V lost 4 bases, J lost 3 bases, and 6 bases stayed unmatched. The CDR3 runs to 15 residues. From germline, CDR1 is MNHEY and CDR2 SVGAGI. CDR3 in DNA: TGTGCCAGCAGTTCCACAGGGGGCGTTGACACTGAAGCTTTCTTT. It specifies CASSSTGGVDTEAFF.

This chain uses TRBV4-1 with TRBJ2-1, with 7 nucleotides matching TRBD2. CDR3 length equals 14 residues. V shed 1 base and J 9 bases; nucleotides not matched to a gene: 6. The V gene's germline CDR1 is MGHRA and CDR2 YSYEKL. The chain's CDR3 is CASSQVVTGGEQFF. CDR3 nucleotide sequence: TGCGCCAGCAGCCAAGTCGTTACGGGAGGTGAGCAGTTCTTC.

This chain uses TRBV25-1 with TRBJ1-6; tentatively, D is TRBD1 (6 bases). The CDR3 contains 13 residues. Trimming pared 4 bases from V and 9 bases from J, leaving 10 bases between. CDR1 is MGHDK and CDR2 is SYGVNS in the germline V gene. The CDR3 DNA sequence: TGTGCCAGCAGTGGACAGGTGCGTTCACCCCTCCACTTT. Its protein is CASSGQVRSPLHF.